A single sample is the source of the 2 T cell receptor beta chains below, sequenced in a study of blood T cell repertoires in COVID-19. TCRdb's table, derived via immunoSEQ multiplex PCR, lists solely in-frame clones and lacks some. The repertoire holds around 180,000 clones, with roughly 90% as singletons. Sequencing was done on a sample of peripheral blood. These receptors came from a man aged 60-69 years with acute or convalescent COVID-19.

The chain joins TRBV19 to TRBJ1-5; 8 bases match TRBD1. CDR3 length equals 16 residues. Germline V gene sequence: CDR1 LNHDA, CDR2 SQIVND (reference sequence). Trimming removed 6 bases from V and 5 bases from J; junction bases left unmatched: 12. CDR3 in amino acids: CASRPSTGGIYQPQHF. The CDR3 bases are TGTGCCAGTAGGCCTTCAACAGGGGGGATATATCAGCCCCAGCATTTT.

The rearrangement uses TRBV27 and TRBJ2-7; 9 nucleotides agree with TRBD1. CDR1 MNHEY and CDR2 SMNVEV come from the germline V gene (reference sequence). The CDR3 has 16 residues. J gave up 0 bases and V 6 bases, and 9 bases lay outside the gene matches. The CDR3 DNA reads TGTGCCAGCAGGGCATACGGGACAGGGAGCTCCTACGAGCAGTACTTC. Translated, it gives CASRAYGTGSSYEQYF.